One sample yielded the 6 T cell receptor beta chains listed below, sequenced in a study of molecular identifiers for immune sequencing clone quantification. TCRdb used MiXCR to reprocess the PCR reads, holding one entry per CDR3 protein. The sample includes about 640,000 distinct CDR3 sequences, around 20% of them seen just once. Sequencing used naive CD8+ T cells from blood, with Jurkat cell RNA spiked in. Subset reported: FACS-sorted CD8+CD4-CCR7+CD45RA+ naive T cells. These TCRs come from a human donor in good health. Some libraries in this study had Jurkat cell RNA spiked in.

This clonotype was seen at least ten times. The gene calls are TRBV6-5 and TRBJ1-1; no firm D call. V was pared by 4 bases and J by 0 bases, with 15 bases between. CDR1 is MNHEY, CDR2 SVGAGI, per germline. The CDR3 contains 16 residues. The CDR3 reads CASSLGQSYLNTEAFF. The CDR3 DNA reads TGTGCCAGCAGTTTAGGGCAATCTTATCTGAACACTGAAGCTTTCTTT.

This clonotype was seen ten or more times. The chain couples TRBV4-1 to TRBJ1-1; tentative D call: TRBD1 (5 bases). V lost 1 base, J lost 1 base, and 13 bases lay in between. The CDR3 has 16 amino acids. In germline, CDR1 is MGHRA, CDR2 YSYEKL. The CDR3 DNA reads as TGCGCCAGCAGCCAAGGCTCCGACAGAGCGAACACTGAAGCTTTCTTT. As protein: CASSQGSDRANTEAFF.

Worth noting for this clonotype: Since a much larger clone is just one base distant, this may be a read error. The CDR3 does not close with the conserved phenylalanine or tryptophan, likely indicating a read error. J is TRBJ1-1 and V is TRBV6-1; D gene ambiguous. Trimming left V 2 bases short and J 2 bases short, with 6 bases between. The CDR3 has 13 residues. The V gene's germline CDR1 is MNHNS and CDR2 SASEGT. In DNA form, the CDR3 reads TGTGCCAGCAGTGAACACAGAAACACTGAAGCTTTCCTT. This gives the protein CASSEHRNTEAFL.

This clonotype was seen repeatedly, ten times or more. The rearrangement links TRBV24-1 to TRBJ2-3; D might be TRBD1 or TRBD2, each matching 5 bases. Germline V lookup: CDR1 KGHDR, CDR2 SFDVKD. V was cut by 4 bases and J by 4 bases, with 17 bases left in between. The CDR3 sequence is 16 residues long. The CDR3 DNA sequence: TGTGCCACCAGTGACCCCGGGGCCCTCGGCGCAGATACGCAGTATTTT. Translating gives CATSDPGALGADTQYF.

This clonotype was picked up many times. The chain carries TRBV12-3 or TRBV12-4 and TRBJ2-3; D gene ambiguous. The CDR3 extends over 12 amino acids. The V gene lost 5 bases and the J gene lost 3 bases, with 6 bases spanning the gap. The CDR3 nucleotides read TGTGCCAGCAGTGAACATACAGATACGCAGTATTTT. Translated: CASSEHTDTQYF.

The CDR3 DNA is TGTGCCAGCAGCTCGGGGACAGGGGGCTTAGGCTACACCTTC. It is translated as CASSSGTGGLGYTF. The J gene is TRBJ1-2, the V gene TRBV7-2; TRBD1 matches 12 bases. Unmatched junction bases numbered 5, after V lost 4 bases and J lost 8 bases. The V gene's germline CDR1 is SGHTA and CDR2 FQGNSA. This CDR3 has 14 residues.